One T cell receptor beta chain is described in this entry. Its target antigen remains unknown. No base quality information exists; no much larger clone differs at one position. These data belong to a study of blood T cell repertoires in COVID-19 (dated by TCRdb to 2018 to 2020). Regarding the complete study: Samples from collaborators originated in the United States, Italy and Spain and spanned both the acute and convalescent phases of COVID-19. A de-identified subject ID, COVID-19 status, age in years and sex were almost always included in the sample metadata. The samples were drawn from the first 160 participants of the ongoing ImmuneRACE study and from over 950 subjects provided by 6 global collaborators. The prospective study material was composed of cDNA or gDNA derived from T cells, B-cell-depleted T cells, or PBMCs. HLA class I and class II types, where available, came from metadata supplied by the sample provider rather than from assay-based typing. The repertoires were made available in a free public database intended to serve as a resource for research on the immune response to SARS-CoV-2. The dataset comprised deeply sampled blood TCRbeta repertoires from subjects exposed to, actively infected with, or recovered from COVID-19.

The collaborating institutions used their own protocols to collect whole blood in K2EDTA tubes. For TCRbeta analysis, collaborators shipped samples as frozen whole blood, isolated PBMCs, or DNA extracted from either of those sample types. V is shortened by 5 bases, J by 7 bases, and the region joining them spans 12 bases. The CDR3, from cysteine to phenylalanine, totals 12 residues. Of all the DNA, just the CDR3 is kept, 36 bases in frame from base 1. CDR1 and CDR2, looked up from the germline V gene, are SGHVS and FQNEAQ. The research as a whole found: Clinical and demographic metadata were provided uncurated, with the amount varying by source and participant.

TCRbeta CDR3 regions were amplified from genomic DNA by means of the immunoSEQ Assay, a bias-controlled multiplex PCR. The authors' analysis ran thus. Within the assay, amplification of reference gene primers was used to estimate how many nucleated cells each sample contained. To quantify the absolute abundance of each unique TCRbeta CDR3 rearrangement, sequence reads were collapsed and filtered. For each sample, productive Simpson clonality was calculated as the square root of Simpson's diversity index over productive rearrangements. TCRdb stores this immuneACCESS table with in-frame sequences only. Part of the clones is absent; in the studies checked, under half of the shortfall reflects unresolved V genes, and no reason is known for the rest. V and J calls plus clone size are reproduced from that table; the DNA served to infer D and trimming. The sample records around 18,000 clones, 85% to 90% of which are singletons. The biggest ten clones account for roughly an eighth of the sample.

The V gene is TRBV7-8 and the J gene is TRBJ2-7; tentative D gene TRBD2, with 6 bases matching. This sequence was found in a man between 60 and 75 years old with active COVID-19. The sequencing input was peripheral blood. In nucleotide form, the sequence is TGTGCCAGCAGCCCTACAGGAGGGGAGCAGTACTTC. This yields the protein CASSPTGGEQYF.